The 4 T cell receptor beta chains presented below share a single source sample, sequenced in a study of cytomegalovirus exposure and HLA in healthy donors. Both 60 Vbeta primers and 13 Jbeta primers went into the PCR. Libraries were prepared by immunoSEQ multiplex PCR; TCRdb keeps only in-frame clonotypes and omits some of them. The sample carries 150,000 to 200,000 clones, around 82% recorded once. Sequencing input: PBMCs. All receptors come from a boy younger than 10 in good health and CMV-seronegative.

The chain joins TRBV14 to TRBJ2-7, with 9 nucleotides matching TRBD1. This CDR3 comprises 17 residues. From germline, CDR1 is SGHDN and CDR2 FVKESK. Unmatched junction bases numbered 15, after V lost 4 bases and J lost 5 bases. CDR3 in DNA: TGTGCCAGCAGCCGGTTTATTTCCGGGACAGGGTTTGACGAGCAGTACTTC. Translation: CASSRFISGTGFDEQYF. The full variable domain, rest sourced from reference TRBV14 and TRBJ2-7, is EAGVTQFPSHSVIEKGQTVTLRCDPISGHDNLYWYRRVMGKEIKFLLHFVKESKQDESGMPNNRFLAERTGGTYSTLKVQPAELEDSGVYFCASSRFISGTGFDEQYFGPGTRLTVT.

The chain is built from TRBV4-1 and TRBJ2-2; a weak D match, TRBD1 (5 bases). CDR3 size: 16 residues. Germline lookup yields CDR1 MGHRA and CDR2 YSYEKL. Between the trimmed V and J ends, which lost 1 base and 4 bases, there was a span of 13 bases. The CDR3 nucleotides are TGCGCCAGCAGCCAAGCCAGGGATGGGGTCACCGGGGAGCTGTTTTTT. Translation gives CASSQARDGVTGELFF.

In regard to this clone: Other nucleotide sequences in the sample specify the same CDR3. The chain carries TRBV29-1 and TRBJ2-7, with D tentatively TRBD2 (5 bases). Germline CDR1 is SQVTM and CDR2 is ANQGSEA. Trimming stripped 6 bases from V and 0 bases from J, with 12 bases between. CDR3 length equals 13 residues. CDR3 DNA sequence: TGCAGCGTGTATTATGGGAGCTCCTACGAGCAGTACTTC. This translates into CSVYYGSSYEQYF.

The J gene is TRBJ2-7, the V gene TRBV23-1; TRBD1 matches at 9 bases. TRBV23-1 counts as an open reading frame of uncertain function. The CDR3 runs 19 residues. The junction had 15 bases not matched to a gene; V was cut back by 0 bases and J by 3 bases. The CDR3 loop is CASSQSGRPYRGRFYEQYF. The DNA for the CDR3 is TGCGCCAGCAGTCAATCAGGACGGCCCTACAGGGGGCGATTCTACGAGCAGTACTTC.